Shown below are 20 T cell receptor beta chains from a single sample sequenced in a study of blood T cell repertoires in COVID-19. Profiled with immunoSEQ multiplex PCR; TCRdb holds only in-frame clones, not every one. This table has around 230,000 clones, 88% appearing once. Specimen: peripheral blood. These receptors were collected from a man in his forties or fifties with acute or convalescent COVID-19.

The V call is TRBV6-5, the J call TRBJ2-5; a possible D gene is TRBD1 (6 bases). The germline V and J ends were trimmed by 6 bases and 5 bases, with 10 bases remaining between them. The CDR3 runs 12 residues. Germline V CDR1 and CDR2: MNHEY, SVGAGI. CDR3 bases: TGTGCCAGCAGCAGGGGATGGGAGACCCAGTACTTC. Its translation: CASSRGWETQYF.

This clone was counted once. The chain is built from TRBV27 and TRBJ2-7; perhaps TRBD1 as D (6 bases). Germline V gene data show CDR1 as MNHEY and CDR2 as SMNVEV (reference sequence). The V end was cut by 5 bases, the J end by 7 bases, with 27 bases between. This CDR3 is 17 amino acids long. Here the CDR3 DNA reads TGTGCCAGCAGTCCACTTTCCGACAGGACCCACTCGAGGGAGCAGTACTTC. Encoded protein: CASSPLSDRTHSREQYF.

About this clone itself: The identical CDR3 is also encoded by other nucleotide sequences in the sample. The V gene is TRBV6-5, the J gene TRBJ2-7, with 9 bases aligning to TRBD1. Germline V gene lookup returns CDR1 MNHEY and CDR2 SVGAGI. CDR3 length: 14 residues. J was trimmed by 2 bases and V by 2 bases; bases with no gene match: 1. The CDR3 protein is CASSYGQGTYEQYF. For the CDR3, the DNA is TGTGCCAGCAGTTACGGACAGGGGACCTACGAGCAGTACTTC.

The chain is built from TRBV5-5 and TRBJ1-4, with 11 bases that match TRBD1. Germline V CDR1 and CDR2: SGHKS, YYEKEE (reference sequence). Trimming removed 0 bases from V and 1 base from J; junction bases left unmatched: 2. The CDR3 length is 17 residues. CDR3 sequence (DNA): TGTGCCAGCAGCTTGGGGACAGGGGGCTTAACTAATGAAAAACTGTTTTTT. It yields the protein CASSLGTGGLTNEKLFF.

The chain is built from TRBV19 and TRBJ2-1; 9 bases fit TRBD1. Looked up from germline, CDR1 is LNHDA and CDR2 is SQIVND (reference sequence). This CDR3 region has 15 residues. Unmatched junction bases numbered 10, after V lost 6 bases and J lost 7 bases. CDR3 DNA sequence: TGTGCCAGTAGGACTCCGGGACAGGGCTGGAATGAGCAGTTCTTC. Protein sequence: CASRTPGQGWNEQFF.

The chain carries TRBV5-4 and TRBJ2-1; TRBD2 agrees at 12 bases. CDR3 size: 14 residues. V was clipped by 10 bases and J by 9 bases; unmatched bases: 11. CDR1 and CDR2 from the germline V gene are SGHNT and YYREEE (reference sequence). The CDR3: CAGTSGGFSLEQFF. CDR3 DNA: TGTGCCGGAACTAGCGGGGGGTTCTCCCTTGAGCAGTTCTTC.

This clone has a handful of counts. The chain couples TRBV7-9 to TRBJ1-1; 8 nucleotides align to TRBD1. The V segment lost 3 bases and the J segment 5 bases; nucleotides outside the gene matches: 5. CDR1 is SEHNR and CDR2 is FQNEAQ in the germline V gene (reference sequence). CDR3 size: 14 residues. The CDR3 nucleotides read TGTGCCAGCAGCTTTCAGGGGGCTGGAACTGAAGCTTTCTTT. It specifies CASSFQGAGTEAFF.

With respect to this clone: Other DNA sequences in this sample translate to the same CDR3. The genes are TRBV6-5 and TRBJ2-7; 7 nucleotides align to TRBD1. The CDR3 totals 12 residues. The germline gives CDR1 MNHEY, CDR2 SVGAGI. V lost 6 bases, J lost 4 bases, and 3 bases stayed unmatched. The CDR3 spells CASSSGGYEQYF. CDR3 in DNA: TGTGCCAGCAGCTCAGGGGGATACGAGCAGTACTTC.

This chain connects TRBV11-2 to TRBJ2-7; D might be TRBD1 (5 bases). CDR3 length: 14 amino acids. Trimming took off 4 bases at V and 2 bases at J, with 12 bases between the two ends. Germline-derived CDR1 and CDR2 are SGHAT and FQNNGV. CDR3 DNA sequence: TGTGCCAGCAGCTCCAATCGACAGACCTACGAGCAGTACTTC. Residues: CASSSNRQTYEQYF.

The CDR3 sequence: CASSLSGGPTEAFF. Here the CDR3 DNA reads TGTGCCAGCAGTTTATCAGGGGGCCCCACTGAAGCTTTCTTT. V gene TRBV27 combines with J gene TRBJ1-1, with 7 positions matching TRBD1. The V and J ends lost 0 bases and 4 bases, in that order; junction bases with no gene match: 2. CDR3 size: 14 residues. The germline V gene has CDR1 MNHEY and CDR2 SMNVEV (reference sequence).

V usage is TRBV27 and J usage is TRBJ2-1, with D uncertain. CDR3 length equals 15 residues. The V end was cut by 3 bases, the J end by 0 bases, with 9 bases between. The germline gives CDR1 MNHEY, CDR2 SMNVEV (reference sequence). In DNA form, the CDR3 reads TGTGCCAGCAGTTTGAGTCTAGACTCCTACAATGAGCAGTTCTTC. Protein sequence: CASSLSLDSYNEQFF.

This clone was counted only a few times. The genes are TRBV6-5 and TRBJ1-1; D not resolved. V was clipped by 5 bases and J by 1 base, with 8 bases between them. CDR1 and CDR2 (germline): MNHEY, SVGAGI. CDR3 length: 13 amino acids. Here the CDR3 reads CASSLNKNTEAFF. The CDR3 region has the DNA TGTGCCAGCAGTCTGAACAAGAACACTGAAGCTTTCTTT.

This clone was detected only a few times. This chain links TRBV29-1 with TRBJ2-1; 8 nucleotides line up with TRBD2. Germline values: CDR1 SQVTM, CDR2 ANQGSEA. Germline trimming cut 4 bases from V and 3 bases from J; bases unmatched to any gene: 2. This CDR3 comprises 13 residues. The CDR3 nucleotides read TGCAGCGTTGGTCTAGCGGGCTACAATGAGCAGTTCTTC. It translates to CSVGLAGYNEQFF.

This chain joins TRBV7-9 and TRBJ2-4; TRBD1 might be the D (6 bases). The CDR3 is 18 amino acids. Germline values: CDR1 SEHNR, CDR2 FQNEAQ (reference sequence). The ends were cut back, 1 base at V and 3 bases at J, with 19 bases in the middle. CDR3 coding DNA: TGTGCCAGCAGCTTAGAGTGGGGGCAGGGTTTGAGCAAAAACATTCAGTACTTC. This gives the protein CASSLEWGQGLSKNIQYF.

This rearrangement joins TRBV18 to TRBJ2-7, with 9 bases identical to TRBD2. V lost 2 bases and J lost 5; bases outside the gene matches: 1. The CDR3 has 13 residues. The germline V gene has CDR1 KGHSH and CDR2 LQKENI. CDR3 protein: CASSPASGNEQYF. The CDR3 DNA follows: TGTGCCAGCTCACCAGCTAGCGGGAACGAGCAGTACTTC.

The sample holds one count of this clone. The rearrangement joins TRBV19 to TRBJ2-7; D perhaps matches TRBD2 (5 bases). There are 14 residues in the CDR3. Trimming took 6 bases from V and 4 from J, leaving 16 bases between them. Germline CDR1 LNHDA, CDR2 SQIVND (reference sequence). Here the CDR3 reads CASSKLVAAYEQYF. In DNA, the CDR3 is TGTGCCAGTAGCAAACTAGTGGCCGCTTACGAGCAGTACTTC. The entire variable domain, with the rest obtained from reference TRBV19 and TRBJ2-7, is as follows: DGGITQSPKYLFRKEGQNVTLSCEQNLNHDAMYWYRQDPGQGLRLIYYSQIVNDFQKGDIAEGYSVSREKKESFPLTVTSAQKNPTAFYLCASSKLVAAYEQYFGPGTRLTVT.

The genes are TRBV19 and TRBJ1-5, with D possibly being TRBD1 (5 bases). The CDR3 runs 15 residues. The V gene lost 7 bases and the J gene lost 4 bases, with 17 bases spanning the gap. CDR1 is LNHDA, CDR2 SQIVND, per germline (reference sequence). The CDR3 nucleotides are TGTGCCAGTACCCTAGGCAACAGGCATAATCAGCCCCAGCATTTT. This gives the protein CASTLGNRHNQPQHF.

Note on this clone: One junction end does not reproduce the germline sequence, and a read error may be involved. V usage is TRBV28 and J usage is TRBJ2-4; a possible D gene is TRBD2 (5 bases). Per the germline V gene, CDR1 is MDHEN and CDR2 is SYDVKM. The CDR3 length is 14 residues. The CDR3 region has the DNA TGTGCCAGCAGTTCTCCCCCGTTGCGGGCTTCAGTCGGGTTC. This encodes CASSSPPLRASVGF.

V gene TRBV9 combines with J gene TRBJ2-7, with 11 bases that match TRBD2. The germline V gene encodes CDR1 SGDLS and CDR2 YYNGEE. Losses at the gene ends were 3 bases for V and 7 bases for J; bases not matched to a gene: 9. The CDR3 spans 15 residues. CDR3 protein: CASSATLAGEAEQYF. As DNA, the CDR3 is TGTGCCAGCAGCGCGACACTAGCGGGAGAAGCGGAGCAGTACTTC.

The chain links TRBV6-5 to TRBJ2-1; possible D gene TRBD2, 6 bases. The CDR3 covers 15 residues. V lost 2 bases, J lost 7 bases, and 15 bases lay in between. CDR1 and CDR2 (germline): MNHEY, SVGAGI. CDR3 protein: CASSYRGGTGNEQFF. CDR3 sequence (DNA): TGTGCCAGCAGTTACCGGGGCGGGACGGGGAATGAGCAGTTCTTC.